The following is a TCR beta chain sequence with its context. No antigen is known for it. No much larger clonotype is one base removed from it; base qualities were not supplied. The germline V gene supplies CDR1 ENHRY and CDR2 SYGVKD. Cut back by 11 bases and 4 bases, the V and J ends lie 21 bases apart. Including cysteine and phenylalanine, the CDR3 has 15 amino acids. The DNA shown is the 45-base CDR3, in frame from base 1. These data are taken from a study of CD8+ T cells in alopecia areata (dated by TCRdb to between 2017 and 2018). For the wider study: Treated patients were enrolled in an open-label pilot trial of oral tofacitinib at 5 to 10 mg twice daily for moderate-to-severe alopecia areata. Tofacitinib was administered for 6 to 18 months, and 6 months of follow-up off drug were then conducted to assess delayed response and recurrence. For the treated patients, the SALT score, which quantifies what percentage of scalp surface area is affected, served as the measure of disease severity. To study T cell clonal expansion in alopecia areata, the researchers applied high-throughput TCRbeta sequencing to both the C3H/HeJ mouse model and human patients. On the human side, TCRbeta sequencing was run on scalp tissue and on sorted CD4+ and CD8+ peripheral blood T cells from healthy controls and from alopecia areata patients with either patchy or totalis/universalis disease. Tofacitinib-treated patients had biopsies at baseline and at 4 and 24 weeks of treatment, with a later scalp biopsy in several patients. Scalp clonality was compared among normal scalp (n=4), patchy alopecia areata scalp (n=8), and alopecia totalis/universalis scalp (n=8). RNA came from the PAXgene miRNA kit for fixed scalp, the miRNeasy kit for PBMCs, and the RNeasy kit for mouse skin. TCRbeta CDR3 regions were amplified by immunoSEQ multiplex PCR with 35 Vbeta forward and 13 Jbeta reverse primers. What the study reported, not specific to this receptor: Scalp TCR repertoire analysis is complicated because resident alphabeta T cells in normal human skin are also sequenced, whereas mouse skin is dominated by gammadelta T cells. Because the treated cohort was small and had only one nonresponder, larger studies are needed to examine links between baseline CD8+ expansion and response. Many expanded lesional clones were found to persist in scalp and blood during tofacitinib treatment, and relapse after treatment cessation may be partly explained by this persistence. Higher clonality and more expanded CD8+ clones were observed in lesional scalp than in normal scalp, particularly in alopecia totalis/universalis, a finding suggestive of antigenic drive. Tofacitinib significantly decreased scalp clonality and the number of expanded CD8+ clones among the top 100 scalp clones. Compared with mice, TCR sequences shared between patients were less clear, possibly partly because of HLA diversity across the patient population.

The sample's time point label, decoded: about four weeks on oral tofacitinib. In light of the paper, this sample's treatment or condition label describes: oral pan-JAK inhibitor, 5-10 mg twice daily. Lesional scalp punch biopsies and peripheral blood were collected from alopecia areata patients. PBMCs were isolated by density centrifugation and stained for CD3, CD4 and CD8, and CD4+ and CD8+ T cells were sorted on a FACSAria. Libraries were made using the immunoSEQ multiplex PCR assay. To provide template for TCR sequencing, every sample had RNA extracted and reverse transcribed into cDNA. SuperScript III was used for first-strand cDNA synthesis, primed with a 2:1 mix of oligo-dT and random hexamers. Amplification bias was assessed with a synthetic immune receptor repertoire, and residual bias was removed computationally. The paper's data handling went like this. Raw reads were preprocessed to remove errors, and CDR3 was defined according to IMGT conventions as the region from the conserved cysteine to phenylalanine. Clonality was computed by normalizing Shannon entropy by log2 of the number of productive unique TCRs and subtracting the result from 1. Whether scalp clones were CD4 or CD8 was inferred by matching scalp TCRbeta sequences against CD4 and CD8 repertoires sorted from blood. The table comes from immuneACCESS by way of TCRdb, which keeps in-frame sequences with V and J called. Part of the clones is missing from these tables; in studies checked, under half for an unresolved V gene and the rest for unknown reasons. V and J calls and clone size are given by that table; D and trimming were obtained from the DNA. Counted in this sample were approximately 130,000 clones; approximately 60% of them appeared once. 5.7% of the sample comes from the top ten.

The material sequenced was CD4+ T cells sorted from blood, taken at week 4, from a patient treated with tofacitinib. This chain is built from TRBV10-3 and TRBJ1-5; the D segment could be TRBD1, given 6 matching bases. This clonotype was sampled from a human donor with alopecia areata. The CDR3 loop reads CAASTGGVGNQPQHF. DNA sequence: TGTGCCGCATCAACCGGGGGCGTCGGTAATCAGCCCCAGCATTTT.